These 30 T cell receptor beta chains share one sample of origin, sequenced in a study of blood T cell repertoires in COVID-19. Sequencing used immunoSEQ multiplex PCR; TCRdb keeps in-frame clones, though not all of them. The table has a few hundred thousand clones, around 86% seen once. The sequencing input was peripheral blood. These receptors were collected from a woman in her forties or fifties with COVID-19, enrolled during active disease.

J is TRBJ2-1 and V is TRBV5-1, with 10 bases aligning to TRBD1. Germline CDR1 is SGHRS and CDR2 is YFSETQ. The CDR3 totals 17 residues. V was pared by 0 bases and J by 8 bases, with 11 bases of the junction left unmatched. The CDR3 is CASSLGAVGQGVDEQFF. The CDR3 coding sequence is TGCGCCAGCAGCTTGGGAGCCGTTGGACAGGGGGTGGATGAGCAGTTCTTC.

The chain joins TRBV6-4 to TRBJ2-5; a weak D match, TRBD1 (6 bases). The CDR3 is 16 residues long. Between the trimmed V and J ends, which lost 5 bases and 4 bases, there was a span of 20 bases. Germline CDR1 reads MRHNA; CDR2 reads SNTAGT. Written as DNA, the CDR3 is TGTGCCAGCAGTATTACAGGGCCCGGGACCGGAGAGACCCAGTACTTC. Translation gives CASSITGPGTGETQYF.

The rearrangement links TRBV5-1 to TRBJ2-7; 15 nucleotides line up with TRBD2. Germline V gene sequence: CDR1 SGHRS, CDR2 YFSETQ. CDR3 size: 16 residues. Trimming removed 4 bases from V and 7 bases from J; junction bases left unmatched: 9. The CDR3 DNA follows: TGCGCCAGCAGCCCGGGACTAGCGGGGGGTATCCTGGAGCAGTACGTC. Translation gives CASSPGLAGGILEQYV.

The gene calls are TRBV6-6 and TRBJ1-2; 7 bases line up with TRBD1. Trimming took 7 bases from V and 2 from J; bases not matched to a gene: 4. Germline V lookup: CDR1 MNHNY, CDR2 SVGAGI (reference sequence). CDR3 size: 13 residues. CDR3: CASKTGANYGYTF. CDR3 nucleotide sequence: TGTGCCAGCAAAACAGGGGCGAACTATGGCTACACCTTC.

This clone came up a few times. V is TRBV29-1 and J is TRBJ1-2, with a tentative D call TRBD1 (5 bases). The germline CDR1 and CDR2 sequences are SQVTM and ANQGSEA. The V and J ends lost 4 bases and 6 bases respectively, with 6 bases between them. This CDR3 contains 10 residues. CDR3 protein: CSVVGDGYTF. For the CDR3, the DNA is TGCAGCGTTGTAGGGGATGGCTACACCTTC.

J is TRBJ1-2 and V is TRBV7-8; 11 positions agree with TRBD1. Germline CDR1 is SGHVS and CDR2 is FQNEAQ. The CDR3 is made up of 17 amino acids. J lost 3 bases, V lost 4 bases, and 10 bases had no gene match. CDR3 in amino acids: CASSSSRTGGADYGYTF. CDR3 sequence (DNA): TGTGCCAGCAGCTCCTCGAGGACAGGGGGCGCGGACTATGGCTACACCTTC.

This chain links TRBV30 with TRBJ2-5; TRBD2 aligns across 11 bases. The V gene's germline CDR1 is GTSNPN and CDR2 SVGIG (reference sequence). The J segment lost 4 bases and the V segment lost 5 bases, leaving 6 bases of the junction unmatched. The CDR3 consists of 14 residues. For the CDR3, the DNA is TGTGCCTGGGCACCTCTAGCGGGGGGAGAGACCCAGTACTTC. Its translation: CAWAPLAGGETQYF.

The sample holds one count of this clone. V and J are TRBV11-2 and TRBJ2-3; no firm D call. With 2 bases removed from V and 1 base from J, the gap between germline ends came to 7 bases. The CDR3 extends over 14 amino acids. Germline loops: CDR1 SGHAT, CDR2 FQNNGV. The CDR3 loop reads CASSLKAGTDTQYF. CDR3 DNA: TGTGCCAGCAGCTTAAAGGCGGGCACAGATACGCAGTATTTT.

J is TRBJ2-3 and V is TRBV6-1; D is ambiguous. V shed 2 bases and J shed 4 bases, with 13 bases lying between them. Germline assignment: CDR1 MNHNS and CDR2 SASEGT. The length of the CDR3 is 15 residues. CDR3 in amino acids: CASSEIQLRPDTQYF. CDR3 sequence (DNA): TGTGCCAGCAGTGAAATCCAACTTCGTCCAGATACGCAGTATTTT.

With regard to this clone: The same CDR3 also results from other DNA sequences found in this sample. This chain connects TRBV10-3 to TRBJ1-1; TRBD1 matches 8 bases. V dropped 6 bases and J dropped 0; count of bases not matched to a gene: 3. The length of the CDR3 is 14 residues. Looked up from germline, CDR1 is ENHRY and CDR2 is SYGVKD. The CDR3 loop is CAISEGQVNTEAFF. As DNA, the CDR3 is TGTGCCATCAGCGAGGGACAGGTGAACACTGAAGCTTTCTTT.

This chain links TRBV6-5 with TRBJ1-3, with TRBD1 identical over 8 bases. Looked up from germline, CDR1 is MNHEY and CDR2 is SVGAGI. There are 15 residues in the CDR3. Germline trimming cut 6 bases from V and 0 bases from J; bases unmatched to any gene: 4. CDR3 sequence: CASRGQASSGNTIYF. CDR3 in DNA: TGTGCCAGCAGGGGACAGGCCAGCTCTGGAAACACCATATATTTT.

The rearrangement joins TRBV6-5 to TRBJ1-2; D possibly corresponds to TRBD1 (5 bases). Trimming cost V 7 bases and J 8 bases, with 23 bases left between them. The CDR3 contains 15 residues. Looked up from germline, CDR1 is MNHEY and CDR2 is SVGAGI. The CDR3 DNA follows: TGTGCCAGCACCCCCCAGGACACCACGGTGGGAGGCTACACCTTC. Translation gives CASTPQDTTVGGYTF.

The DNA of the CDR3 is TGTGCCAGCAGTCGCCGGACAGGGGTGGTAGAAGGGAGCACTGAAGCTTTCTTT. Residues: CASSRRTGVVEGSTEAFF. This rearrangement joins TRBV6-6 to TRBJ1-1; 9 positions agree with TRBD1. The ends lost 5 bases at V and 4 bases at J; junction bases unmatched: 17. The CDR3 has 18 amino acids. Germline-derived CDR1 and CDR2 are MNHNY and SVGAGI (reference sequence).

The gene calls are TRBV6-5 and TRBJ1-5; no firm D call. The CDR3 contains 13 residues. Germline CDR1 MNHEY, CDR2 SVGAGI. Between the trimmed V and J ends, which lost 6 bases and 4 bases, there was a span of 10 bases. The DNA for the CDR3 is TGTGCCAGCAGCCAACCGGGGAATCAGCCCCAGCATTTT. It translates to CASSQPGNQPQHF.

This chain joins TRBV6-6 and TRBJ2-4; possible D gene TRBD1, 6 bases. There are 14 residues in the CDR3. Trimming cost V 5 bases and J 4 bases, with 12 bases left between them. Per the germline V gene, CDR1 is MNHNY and CDR2 is SVGAGI (reference sequence). CDR3 sequence reads: CASSPGTMKNIQYF. The CDR3, as DNA: TGTGCCAGCAGTCCCGGGACAATGAAAAACATTCAGTACTTC.

The CDR3 coding sequence is TGTGCCAGCAGCCCTCCAGGTTTAAGCAAAAACATTCAGTACTTC. Its translation is CASSPPGLSKNIQYF. The chain carries TRBV7-2 and TRBJ2-4, with D hard to call. The CDR3 is 15 amino acids. The germline V gene encodes CDR1 SGHTA and CDR2 FQGNSA. Between the trimmed V and J ends, which lost 5 bases and 3 bases, there was a span of 14 bases.

This chain links TRBV5-1 with TRBJ1-2; D gene unclear. Looked up from germline, CDR1 is SGHRS and CDR2 is YFSETQ. This CDR3 spans 12 amino acids. V shed 2 bases and J shed 8 bases, with 10 bases lying between them. CDR3 DNA: TGCGCCAGCAGCTTTTACGGGGTCGGCTACACCTTC. It codes for CASSFYGVGYTF.

This clone occurred once. This chain links TRBV18 with TRBJ1-1, with D hard to call. Germline values: CDR1 KGHSH, CDR2 LQKENI. The length of the CDR3 is 14 residues. V lost 3 bases to trimming and J lost 1 base, with 9 bases between them. CDR3 coding DNA: TGTGCCAGCTCACCCATCGGCGGGAACACTGAAGCTTTCTTT. This sequence encodes CASSPIGGNTEAFF.

This clone appeared many times. The chain links TRBV30 to TRBJ1-2; D not resolved. Germline CDR1 GTSNPN, CDR2 SVGIG (reference sequence). V lost 4 bases and J lost 0, with 12 bases in between. The CDR3 sequence is 14 residues long. CDR3 sequence (DNA): TGTGCCTGGAAATCTGCCCTAGCTAACTATGGCTACACCTTC. This codes for CAWKSALANYGYTF.

This chain links TRBV9 with TRBJ1-3; D not certain. V was trimmed by 0 bases and J by 0 bases, leaving 13 bases between them. The CDR3 loop spans 17 amino acids. CDR1 is SGDLS and CDR2 is YYNGEE in the germline V gene. CDR3 DNA sequence: TGTGCCAGCAGCGTAGACAGCAGACCTCGCTCTGGAAACACCATATATTTT. Translated: CASSVDSRPRSGNTIYF.

The chain joins TRBV6-5 to TRBJ1-5; 10 bases fit TRBD1. In germline, CDR1 is MNHEY, CDR2 SVGAGI. The CDR3 extends over 15 amino acids. Trimming at V came to 5 bases and at J to 5 bases, leaving 6 bases not matched to a gene. The CDR3 is CASSTDRGADQPQHF. The DNA for the CDR3 is TGTGCCAGCAGTACGGACAGGGGGGCGGATCAGCCCCAGCATTTT.

A note on this clone: Other DNA sequences within the sample encode an identical CDR3. This sequence joins TRBV19 and TRBJ1-1; D unclear. Between the trimmed V and J ends, which lost 1 base and 5 bases, there was a span of 5 bases. The CDR3 is 12 residues long. Germline V CDR1 and CDR2: LNHDA, SQIVND (reference sequence). The CDR3 protein is CASSIGVTEAFF. CDR3 coding DNA: TGTGCCAGTAGTATAGGTGTAACTGAAGCTTTCTTT.

The table lists this clone with a few counts. The chain is built from TRBV5-1 and TRBJ2-6; 8 bases match TRBD1. Germline CDR1 SGHRS, CDR2 YFSETQ. The CDR3 contains 18 residues. Trimming removed 4 bases from V and 2 bases from J; junction bases left unmatched: 11. This chain's CDR3 is CASSLSGQGRAGANVLTF. Written as DNA, the CDR3 is TGCGCCAGCAGCCTCTCTGGACAGGGAAGGGCTGGGGCCAACGTCCTGACTTTC. The entire variable domain, with the rest obtained from reference TRBV5-1 and TRBJ2-6, is as follows: KAGVTQTPRYLIKTRGQQVTLSCSPISGHRSVSWYQQTPGQGLQFLFEYFSETQRNKGNFPGRFSGRQFSNSRSEMNVSTLELGDSALYLCASSLSGQGRAGANVLTFGAGSRLTVL.

The rearrangement links TRBV7-2 to TRBJ1-1; tentative D call: TRBD1 (6 bases). Trimming stripped 2 bases from V and 4 bases from J, with 11 bases between. The germline V gene encodes CDR1 SGHTA and CDR2 FQGNSA. This CDR3 is 14 amino acids long. The CDR3 sequence is CASSLQGGVTEAFF. DNA for the CDR3: TGTGCCAGCAGCTTACAAGGGGGGGTCACTGAAGCTTTCTTT.

J is TRBJ2-7 and V is TRBV19, with D possibly being TRBD2 (5 bases). Germline V lookup: CDR1 LNHDA, CDR2 SQIVND (reference sequence). The CDR3 runs to 13 residues. Trimming stripped 11 bases from V and 5 bases from J, with 19 bases between. The CDR3 DNA follows: TGTGCCTCTCGTGAGGTCCCCGGGGACGAGCAGTACTTC. It translates to CASREVPGDEQYF.

The CDR3, as DNA: TGCGCCAGCAGCTTGGCACAGGGCGGTGAGCAGTTCTTC. Its translation: CASSLAQGGEQFF. The chain carries TRBV5-1 and TRBJ2-1; perhaps TRBD1 as D (6 bases). This CDR3 is built from 13 residues. The V and J ends lost 0 bases and 9 bases respectively, with 10 bases between them. From germline, CDR1 is SGHRS and CDR2 YFSETQ.

The chain joins TRBV7-8 to TRBJ1-3; the D is unclear. Germline values: CDR1 SGHVS, CDR2 FQNEAQ. Trimming pared 1 base from V and 1 base from J, leaving 11 bases between. The CDR3 sequence is 16 residues long. CDR3: CASSLEGRTSGNTIYF. The DNA for the CDR3 is TGTGCCAGCAGCTTAGAAGGGAGGACGTCTGGAAACACCATATATTTT.

The V and J genes are TRBV19 and TRBJ2-5; TRBD1 matches at 10 bases. Germline-derived CDR1 and CDR2 are LNHDA and SQIVND (reference sequence). The CDR3 runs to 15 residues. V lost 3 bases, J lost 4 bases, and 5 bases stayed unmatched. CDR3 DNA: TGTGCCAGTAGTATTACGGGACAGGGGTCAGAGACCCAGTACTTC. Amino acid sequence: CASSITGQGSETQYF. Together with reference TRBV19 and TRBJ2-5, the CDR3 gives the full variable domain: DGGITQSPKYLFRKEGQNVTLSCEQNLNHDAMYWYRQDPGQGLRLIYYSQIVNDFQKGDIAEGYSVSREKKESFPLTVTSAQKNPTAFYLCASSITGQGSETQYFGPGTRLLVL.

The V call is TRBV11-2, the J call TRBJ2-3, with D possibly TRBD2 on 5 matching bases. Germline V gene sequence: CDR1 SGHAT, CDR2 FQNNGV. The CDR3 consists of 16 residues. Deletions cut 3 bases from V and 2 bases from J, with 15 bases between. The CDR3 DNA follows: TGTGCCAGCAGCTTCGACGGGATGCTCTACACAGATACGCAGTATTTT. Encoded protein: CASSFDGMLYTDTQYF.

This chain connects TRBV28 to TRBJ2-7; 8 nucleotides line up with TRBD2. Losses at the gene ends were 4 bases for V and 1 base for J; bases not matched to a gene: 6. The CDR3 is 15 residues long. The germline V gene has CDR1 MDHEN and CDR2 SYDVKM. The CDR3 bases are TGTGCCAGCAGTTGGCGGGGGGCTTTTTCCTACGAGCAGTACTTC. Amino acid sequence: CASSWRGAFSYEQYF.